The TCR beta chain described here comes from a study of blood T cell repertoires in COVID-19. Germline CDR1 LGHDT, CDR2 YNNKEL (reference sequence). V lost 4 bases to trimming and J lost 7 bases, with 11 bases between them. CDR3 length equals 14 residues. Using immunoSEQ multiplex PCR, the repertoire was profiled, and TCRdb retains in-frame clones only, with some absent. The table lists fewer than 200,000 clones, roughly four fifths of them singletons. Recruitment covered some 25 US areas and drew participants whose ages spanned roughly 18 to 90 years. Sequenced sample: PBMCs or T cells enriched from blood (not recorded which). This receptor was obtained from a man aged 50 to 59 who had recovered from COVID-19. The V call is TRBV3-1 (or the pseudogene TRBV3-2), the J call TRBJ1-6, with unresolved D. The CDR3 nucleotides are TGTGCCAGCAGCCCCCTCACCGGGAATTCACCCCTCCACTTT. Protein product: CASSPLTGNSPLHF.